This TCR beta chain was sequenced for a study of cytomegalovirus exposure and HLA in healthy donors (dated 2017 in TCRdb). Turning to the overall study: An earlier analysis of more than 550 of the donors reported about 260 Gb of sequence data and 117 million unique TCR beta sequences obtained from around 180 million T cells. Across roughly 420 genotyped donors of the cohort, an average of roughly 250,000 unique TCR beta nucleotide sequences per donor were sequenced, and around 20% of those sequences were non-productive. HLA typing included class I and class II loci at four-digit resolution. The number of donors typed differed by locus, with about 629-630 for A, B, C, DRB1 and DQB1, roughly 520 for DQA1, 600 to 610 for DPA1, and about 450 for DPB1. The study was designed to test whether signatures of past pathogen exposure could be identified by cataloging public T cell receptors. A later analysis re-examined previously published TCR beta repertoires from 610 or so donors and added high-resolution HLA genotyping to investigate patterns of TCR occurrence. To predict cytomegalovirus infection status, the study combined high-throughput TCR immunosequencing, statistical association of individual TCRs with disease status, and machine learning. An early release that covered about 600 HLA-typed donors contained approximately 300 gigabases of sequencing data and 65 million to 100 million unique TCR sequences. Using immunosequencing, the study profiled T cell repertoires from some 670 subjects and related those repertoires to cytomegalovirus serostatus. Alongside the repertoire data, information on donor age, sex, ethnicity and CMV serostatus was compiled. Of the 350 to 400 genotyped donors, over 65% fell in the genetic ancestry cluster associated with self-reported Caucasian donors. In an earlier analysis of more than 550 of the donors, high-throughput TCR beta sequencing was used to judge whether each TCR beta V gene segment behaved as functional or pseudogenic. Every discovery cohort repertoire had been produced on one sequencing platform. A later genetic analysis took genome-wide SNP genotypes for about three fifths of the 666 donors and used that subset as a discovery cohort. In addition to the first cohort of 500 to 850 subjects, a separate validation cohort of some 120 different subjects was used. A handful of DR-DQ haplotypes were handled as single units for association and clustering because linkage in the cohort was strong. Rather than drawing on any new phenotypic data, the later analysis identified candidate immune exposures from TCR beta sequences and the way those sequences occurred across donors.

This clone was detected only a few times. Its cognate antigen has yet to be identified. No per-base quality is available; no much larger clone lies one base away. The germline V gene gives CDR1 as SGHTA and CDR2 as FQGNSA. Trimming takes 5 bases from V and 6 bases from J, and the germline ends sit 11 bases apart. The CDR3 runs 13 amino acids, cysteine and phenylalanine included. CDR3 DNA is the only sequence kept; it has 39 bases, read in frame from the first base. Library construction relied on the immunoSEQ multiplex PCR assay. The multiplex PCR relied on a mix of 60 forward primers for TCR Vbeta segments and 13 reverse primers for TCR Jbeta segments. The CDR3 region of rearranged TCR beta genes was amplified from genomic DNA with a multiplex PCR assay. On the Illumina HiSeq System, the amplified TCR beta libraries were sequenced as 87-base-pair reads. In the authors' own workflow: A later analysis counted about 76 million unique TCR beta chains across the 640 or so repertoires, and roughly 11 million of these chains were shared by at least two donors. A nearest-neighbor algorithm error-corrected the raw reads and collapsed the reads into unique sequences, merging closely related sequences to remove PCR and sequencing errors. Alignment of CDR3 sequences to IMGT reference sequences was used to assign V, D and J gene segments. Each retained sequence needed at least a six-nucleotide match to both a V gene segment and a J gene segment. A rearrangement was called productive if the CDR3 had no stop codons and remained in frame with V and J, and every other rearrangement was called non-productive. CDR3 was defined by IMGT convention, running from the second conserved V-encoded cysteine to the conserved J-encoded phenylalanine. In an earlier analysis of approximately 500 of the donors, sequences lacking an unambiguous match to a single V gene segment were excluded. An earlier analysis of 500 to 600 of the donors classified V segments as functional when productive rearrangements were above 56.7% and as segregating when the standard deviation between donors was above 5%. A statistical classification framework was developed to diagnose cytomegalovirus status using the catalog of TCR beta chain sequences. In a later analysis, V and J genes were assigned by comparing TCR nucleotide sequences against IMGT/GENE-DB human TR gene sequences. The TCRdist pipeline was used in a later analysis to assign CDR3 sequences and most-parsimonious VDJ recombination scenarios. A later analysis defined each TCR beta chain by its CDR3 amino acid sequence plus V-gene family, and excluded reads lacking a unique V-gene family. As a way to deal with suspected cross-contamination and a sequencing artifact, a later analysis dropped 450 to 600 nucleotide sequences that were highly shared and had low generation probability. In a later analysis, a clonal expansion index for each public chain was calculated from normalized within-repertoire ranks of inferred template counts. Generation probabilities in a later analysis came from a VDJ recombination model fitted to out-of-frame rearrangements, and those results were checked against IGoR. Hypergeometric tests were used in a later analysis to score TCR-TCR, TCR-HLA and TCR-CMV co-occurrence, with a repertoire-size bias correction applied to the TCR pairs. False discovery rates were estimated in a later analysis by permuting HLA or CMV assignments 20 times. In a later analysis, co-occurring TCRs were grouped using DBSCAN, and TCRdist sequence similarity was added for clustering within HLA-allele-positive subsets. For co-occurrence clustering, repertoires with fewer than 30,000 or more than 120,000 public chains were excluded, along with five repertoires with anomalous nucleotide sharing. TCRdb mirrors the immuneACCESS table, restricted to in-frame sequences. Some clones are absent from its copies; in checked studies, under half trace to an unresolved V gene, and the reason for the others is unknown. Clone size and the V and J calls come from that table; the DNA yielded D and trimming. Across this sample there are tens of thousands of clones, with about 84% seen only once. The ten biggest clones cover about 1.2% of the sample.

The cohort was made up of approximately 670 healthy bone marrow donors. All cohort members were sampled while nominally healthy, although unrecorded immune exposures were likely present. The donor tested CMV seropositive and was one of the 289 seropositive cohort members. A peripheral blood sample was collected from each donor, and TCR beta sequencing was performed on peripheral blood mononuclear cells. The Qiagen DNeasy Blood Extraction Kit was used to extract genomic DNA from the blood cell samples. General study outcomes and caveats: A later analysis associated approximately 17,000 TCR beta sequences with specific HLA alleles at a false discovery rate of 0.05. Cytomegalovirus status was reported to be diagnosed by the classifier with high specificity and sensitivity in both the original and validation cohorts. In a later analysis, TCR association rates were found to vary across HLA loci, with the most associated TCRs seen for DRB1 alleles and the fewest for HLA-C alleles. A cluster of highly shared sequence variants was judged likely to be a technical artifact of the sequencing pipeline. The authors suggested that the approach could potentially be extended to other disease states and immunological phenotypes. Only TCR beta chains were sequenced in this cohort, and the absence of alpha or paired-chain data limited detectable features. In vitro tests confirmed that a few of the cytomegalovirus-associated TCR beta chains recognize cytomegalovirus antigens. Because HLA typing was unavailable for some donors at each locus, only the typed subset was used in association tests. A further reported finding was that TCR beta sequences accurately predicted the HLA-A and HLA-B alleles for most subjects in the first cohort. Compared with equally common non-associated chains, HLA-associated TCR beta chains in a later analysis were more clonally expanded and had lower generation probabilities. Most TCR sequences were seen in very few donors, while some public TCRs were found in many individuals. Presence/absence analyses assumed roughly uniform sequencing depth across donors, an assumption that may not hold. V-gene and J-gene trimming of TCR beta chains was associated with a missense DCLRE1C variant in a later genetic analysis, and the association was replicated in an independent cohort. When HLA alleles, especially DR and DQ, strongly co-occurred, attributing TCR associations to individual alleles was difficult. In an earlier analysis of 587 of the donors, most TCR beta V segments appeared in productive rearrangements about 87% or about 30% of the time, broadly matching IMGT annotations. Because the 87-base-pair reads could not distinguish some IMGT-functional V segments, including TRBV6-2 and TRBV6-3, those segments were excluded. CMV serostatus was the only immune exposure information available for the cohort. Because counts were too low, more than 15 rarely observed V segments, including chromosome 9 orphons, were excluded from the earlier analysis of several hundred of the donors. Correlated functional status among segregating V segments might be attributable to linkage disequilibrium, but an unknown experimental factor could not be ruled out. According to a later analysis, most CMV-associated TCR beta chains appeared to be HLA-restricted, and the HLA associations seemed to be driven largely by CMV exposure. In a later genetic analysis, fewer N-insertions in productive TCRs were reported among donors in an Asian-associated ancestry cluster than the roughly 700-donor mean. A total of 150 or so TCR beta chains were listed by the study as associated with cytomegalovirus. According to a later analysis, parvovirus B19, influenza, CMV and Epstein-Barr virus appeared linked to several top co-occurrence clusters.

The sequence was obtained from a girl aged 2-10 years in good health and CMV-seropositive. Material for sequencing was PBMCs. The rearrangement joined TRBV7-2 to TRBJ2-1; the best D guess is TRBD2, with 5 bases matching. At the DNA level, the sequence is TGTGCCAGCAGCCTCGGGATTTCCAATGAGCAGTTCTTC. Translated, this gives CASSLGISNEQFF.